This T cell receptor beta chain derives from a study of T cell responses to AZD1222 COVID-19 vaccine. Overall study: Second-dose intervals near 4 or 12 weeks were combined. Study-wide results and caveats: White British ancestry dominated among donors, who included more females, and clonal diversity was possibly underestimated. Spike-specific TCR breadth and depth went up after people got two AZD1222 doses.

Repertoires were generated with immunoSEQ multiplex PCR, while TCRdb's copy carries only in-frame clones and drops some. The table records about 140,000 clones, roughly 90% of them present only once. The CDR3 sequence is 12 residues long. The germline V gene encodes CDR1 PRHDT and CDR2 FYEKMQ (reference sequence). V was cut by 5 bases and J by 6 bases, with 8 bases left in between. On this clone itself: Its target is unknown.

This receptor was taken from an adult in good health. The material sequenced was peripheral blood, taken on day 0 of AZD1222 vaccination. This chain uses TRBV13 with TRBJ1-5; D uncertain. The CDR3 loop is CASSRAGQPQHF. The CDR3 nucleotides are TGTGCCAGCAGCCGCGCGGGTCAGCCCCAGCATTTT.